This T cell receptor (beta chain) was retrieved from a study of T cell responses to AZD1222 COVID-19 vaccine. Turning to this clone: No antigen is known for it.

Measured with immunoSEQ multiplex PCR; TCRdb has only the in-frame clones, and not every one. The data hold 150,000 to 200,000 clones, with approximately 92% observed a single time. The CDR3 runs 13 residues. The germline V gene has CDR1 LGHNA and CDR2 YSLEER. The V end lost 3 bases, the J end lost 4 bases, and 10 bases lay between the germline ends. Study-wide results and caveats: Without day 14 samples, only post-peak T cell repertoires were studied. Clonal diversity was possibly underestimated; the donors were predominantly white British and more often female. Receipt of two AZD1222 doses was followed by a rise in Spike-specific TCR breadth and depth.

The source material was peripheral blood, sampled 28 days after the second dose of the MenACWY control vaccine. The TCR sequence derives from an adult who received the MenACWY meningococcal vaccine as a control. This sequence joins TRBV4-3 and TRBJ2-7, with D unclear. CDR3 protein: CASSQEDGYEQYF. The CDR3 nucleotides are TGCGCCAGCAGCCAGGAAGACGGATACGAGCAGTACTTC.